Below, 4 T cell receptor beta chains from the same sample are listed, as sequenced in a study of T cells after yellow fever vaccination. TCRdb reprocessed the 5' RACE reads with MiXCR, giving one entry per CDR3 protein. The sample has a few hundred thousand distinct CDR3 sequences; around 6.8% are singletons. The input for sequencing was PBMCs, taken around 45 days after the first yellow fever vaccination. The receptors shown here come from a man between 18 and 35 years old who received the YFV17D yellow fever vaccine.

The genes are TRBV6-2 or TRBV6-3 and TRBJ2-1; no definite D call. Germline V gene lookup returns CDR1 MNHEY and CDR2 SVGEGT. Trimming removed 7 bases from V and 0 bases from J, with 4 bases in between. There are 12 residues in the CDR3. CDR3: CASTTSYNEQFF. The DNA of the CDR3 is TGTGCCAGCACCACCTCCTACAATGAGCAGTTCTTC.

This clonotype was counted ten times or more. The CDR3: CASSSGGRGSQETQYF. DNA for the CDR3: TGCGCCAGCAGCTCCGGCGGGCGGGGTTCCCAAGAGACCCAGTACTTC. The chain has TRBV5-1 and TRBJ2-5, with a tentative D call TRBD2 (6 bases). V gave up 3 bases and J gave up 1 base, with 16 bases separating them. The germline V gene encodes CDR1 SGHRS and CDR2 YFSETQ. The CDR3 sequence is 16 residues long.

This clonotype was counted only a few times. The CDR3 DNA reads as TGTGCCAGCCGATCCATCGGACAGGGGGCGACCGACGAGCAGTACTTC. Translated: CASRSIGQGATDEQYF. The rearrangement uses TRBV27 and TRBJ2-7; TRBD1 matches at 11 bases. Trimming at V came to 8 bases and at J to 5 bases, leaving 14 bases not matched to a gene. Germline V lookup: CDR1 MNHEY, CDR2 SMNVEV (reference sequence). This CDR3 is 16 amino acids long.

The chain recombines TRBV6-4 with TRBJ1-5, with TRBD1 matching over 7 bases. This CDR3 region has 17 residues. V dropped 8 bases and J dropped 0; count of bases not matched to a gene: 13. Germline CDR1 MRHNA, CDR2 SNTAGT. The CDR3 DNA reads TGTGCCAGCTTTGAGGGGGCCCACCCGTATAGCAATCAGCCCCAGCATTTT. The encoded protein is CASFEGAHPYSNQPQHF.